This T cell receptor (beta chain) originates from a study of blood T cell repertoires in COVID-19 (dated by TCRdb to the early 2020s). Some background on the complete study: Collaborator samples came from the United States, Italy and Spain and covered acute and convalescent phases of COVID-19. The prospective study material was composed of cDNA or gDNA derived from T cells, B-cell-depleted T cells, or PBMCs. Subjects who had been exposed to COVID-19, were actively infected with it, or had recovered from it provided the deeply sampled blood TCRbeta repertoires that made up the dataset. The repertoires were made available in a free public database intended to serve as a resource for research on the immune response to SARS-CoV-2. Samples came from the ongoing ImmuneRACE study (first 160 participants) plus 1,254 subjects from 6 global collaborators. Nearly every sample came with metadata listing a de-identified subject ID, COVID-19 status, age in years and sex. Where HLA class I and class II types were available, the types were taken from metadata supplied by the sample provider, not from assay-based typing. Study-wide findings and limitations: How much clinical and demographic metadata was included differed by source and by participant, and the metadata was provided uncurated.

TCRbeta CDR3 regions were amplified from genomic DNA by means of the immunoSEQ Assay, a bias-controlled multiplex PCR. As for how the authors treated the data: The number of nucleated cells in each sample was estimated from the amplification of reference gene primers within the assay. Sequence reads were collapsed and filtered to measure the absolute abundance of every unique TCRbeta CDR3 rearrangement. For each sample, productive Simpson clonality was calculated as the square root of Simpson's diversity index across productive rearrangements. The table comes from immuneACCESS by way of TCRdb, which keeps in-frame sequences with V and J called. Part of the clones is missing from these tables; in studies checked, under half for an unresolved V gene and the rest for unknown reasons. V, J and clone size reflect that table, while D and trimming were determined from the DNA. The sample contains some 350,000 clones, under 95% of them found a single time. The ten largest clones add up to about 3.5% of the sample.

Samples from volunteer blood donors who had recovered from COVID-19 were contributed by a second Seattle source. Collaborating institutions collected whole blood in K2EDTA tubes following their own protocols. For TCRbeta analysis, collaborators shipped samples as frozen whole blood, isolated PBMCs, or DNA extracted from either of those sample types. A note on this clone: Its recognized antigen is unknown. It has no much larger one-base neighbor in the sample; base qualities were not kept.

The sample consisted of peripheral blood. The receptor's source is a woman between 18 and 29 years old who had recovered from COVID-19.

The CDR3 sequence is CASSWTGGSGEQFF. The bases are TGTGCCAGCAGCTGGACAGGGGGCTCGGGTGAGCAGTTCTTC. The chain is assembled from TRBV6-2 or TRBV6-3 and TRBJ2-1, and 11 junctional nucleotides match TRBD1. The junction shows trimming of 6 bases on V and 9 bases on J, and the gene matches do not reach 7 bases of it. For CDR1 and CDR2, the germline V gene lists MNHEY and SVGEGT. The CDR3 spans 14 residues, from the cysteine through the phenylalanine. Only the CDR3 region is kept as DNA, spanning 42 bases read in frame from base 1.